Below are 23 T cell receptor beta chains sequenced from a single sample in a study of blood T cells in healthy people across ages. Combining a sample-barcoded 5' primer with a J-beta primer mix, a second PCR ran for roughly 7 to 12 cycles. TCRdb fed the 5' RACE reads into MiXCR, producing one record per CDR3 protein. The profile shows approximately 850,000 distinct CDR3 sequences, roughly 60% of them singletons. The material sequenced was blood. The receptors here all came from a man aged 25-40 years in good health.

This clonotype was observed a few times. This chain connects TRBV20-1 to TRBJ1-1; D call uncertain. CDR1 and CDR2 (germline): DFQATT, SNEGSKA (reference sequence). The CDR3 is 12 amino acids. Trimming pared 5 bases from V and 0 bases from J, leaving 7 bases between. In DNA, the CDR3 is TGCAGTGCTCCGACGGTGAACACTGAAGCTTTCTTT. Translated, it gives CSAPTVNTEAFF.

This rearrangement joins TRBV29-1 to TRBJ2-7; 11 bases agree with TRBD2. J lost 4 bases, V lost 3 bases, and 14 bases had no gene match. CDR3 length: 17 residues. Germline V CDR1 and CDR2: SQVTM, ANQGSEA. The CDR3 DNA reads TGCAGCGTTGAGGGTACTAGCGGGAGTGTGTCGCCATACGAGCAGTACTTC. Its protein is CSVEGTSGSVSPYEQYF.

The chain is built from TRBV5-1 and TRBJ1-1; D unresolved. This CDR3 is built from 14 residues. CDR1 is SGHRS and CDR2 is YFSETQ in the germline V gene. Trimming removed 6 bases at V and 1 base at J, with 13 bases between. CDR3 residues: CASKEAPANTEAFF. The CDR3 bases are TGCGCCAGCAAAGAGGCCCCGGCGAACACTGAAGCTTTCTTT.

This clonotype was counted between two and nine times. The chain couples TRBV24-1 to TRBJ1-2; possibly TRBD1 for D (5 bases). This CDR3 comprises 17 residues. In germline, CDR1 is KGHDR, CDR2 SFDVKD. This chain's CDR3 is CVERRGAETSANYGYTF. As DNA, the CDR3 is TGTGTCGAACGGAGGGGCGCGGAAACCTCAGCTAACTATGGCTACACCTTC.

This clonotype has more than one count but fewer than ten. The V call is TRBV7-2, the J call TRBJ2-7; D is uncertain. Trimming shortened V by 1 base and J by 0 bases, and 7 bases separated the two germline ends. The CDR3 runs to 14 residues. From germline, CDR1 is SGHTA and CDR2 FQGNSA. CDR3 DNA: TGTGCCAGCAGCTTAGATTACAGCTCCTACGAGCAGTACTTC. It specifies CASSLDYSSYEQYF.

The chain has TRBV10-3 and TRBJ2-1, with D unclear. The germline V and J ends were trimmed by 5 bases and 13 bases, with 15 bases remaining between them. The germline V gene encodes CDR1 ENHRY and CDR2 SYGVKD. The CDR3 has 12 amino acids. CDR3 loop: CAISKEAYDQFF. In DNA form, the CDR3 reads TGTGCCATCAGTAAGGAAGCCTACGATCAGTTCTTC.

The chain is built from TRBV11-2 and TRBJ1-2; tentatively, D is TRBD1 (5 bases). The CDR3 loop spans 14 amino acids. Trimming left V 5 bases short and J 1 base short, with 11 bases between. Germline values: CDR1 SGHAT, CDR2 FQNNGV. The CDR3 coding sequence is TGTGCCAGCAGCGGGGCAGGCCGTAACTATGGCTACACCTTC. It encodes CASSGAGRNYGYTF.

This rearrangement joins TRBV9 to TRBJ2-6; D is unresolved. The CDR3 contains 17 residues. The V end lost 0 bases, the J end lost 3 bases, and 13 bases lay between the germline ends. CDR1 is SGDLS and CDR2 is YYNGEE in the germline V gene. The CDR3 sequence: CASSVESEPRGANVLTF. The CDR3 DNA follows: TGTGCCAGCAGCGTAGAGTCGGAGCCGCGTGGGGCCAACGTCCTGACTTTC.

This clonotype was counted ten times or more. The rearrangement joins TRBV7-2 to TRBJ2-4, with 10 nucleotides matching TRBD2. The CDR3 spans 18 residues. Germline CDR1 reads SGHTA; CDR2 reads FQGNSA. With 5 bases clipped from V and 1 base from J, the junction kept 11 bases outside the gene matches. The CDR3 loop is CASSPSGGAALAKNIQYF. The CDR3 bases are TGTGCCAGCAGCCCAAGCGGGGGGGCGGCTCTGGCCAAAAACATTCAGTACTTC.

The chain combines TRBV25-1 with TRBJ2-7, with D unclear. Germline V gene sequence: CDR1 MGHDK, CDR2 SYGVNS. Deletions cut 4 bases from V and 0 bases from J, with 10 bases between. The CDR3 runs 14 residues. The CDR3 sequence: CASSAVQSSYEQYF. CDR3 nucleotides: TGTGCCAGCAGTGCCGTCCAGAGCTCCTACGAGCAGTACTTC.

This rearrangement joins TRBV5-4 to TRBJ2-3, with TRBD2 matching 9 bases. The V gene's germline CDR1 is SGHNT and CDR2 YYREEE (reference sequence). V dropped 0 bases and J dropped 8; count of bases not matched to a gene: 10. The CDR3 covers 16 residues. The chain's CDR3 is CASSLDSSGNGGTQYF. The CDR3 DNA sequence: TGTGCCAGCAGCTTGGACTCTAGCGGGAATGGAGGTACGCAGTATTTT.

The gene calls are TRBV15 and TRBJ1-2; TRBD1 matches at 9 bases. The length of the CDR3 is 15 residues. V lost 3 bases to trimming and J lost 8 bases; unmatched junction nucleotides: 10. Germline values: CDR1 LNHNV, CDR2 YYDKDF (reference sequence). The CDR3 loop reads CATSRDPGQGLGYTF. The CDR3 bases are TGTGCCACCAGCAGGGACCCGGGACAGGGTCTCGGCTACACCTTC.

The gene calls are TRBV2 and TRBJ2-1; D gene ambiguous. The germline V gene encodes CDR1 SNHLY and CDR2 FYNNEI. There are 15 residues in the CDR3. Trimming pared 9 bases from V and 2 bases from J, leaving 17 bases between. CDR3 in amino acids: CARRSPAHTYNEQFF. CDR3 in DNA: TGTGCCAGAAGGTCGCCAGCGCATACCTACAATGAGCAGTTCTTC.

The chain uses TRBV6-1 and TRBJ2-1; D is unresolved. The CDR3 consists of 15 residues. Germline V gene sequence: CDR1 MNHNS, CDR2 SASEGT. Trimming pared 3 bases from V and 0 bases from J, leaving 9 bases between. The CDR3, as DNA: TGTGCCAGCAGTGACCTACCAGTCTCCTACAATGAGCAGTTCTTC. This encodes CASSDLPVSYNEQFF.

V is TRBV5-1 and J is TRBJ2-1; D is perhaps TRBD1 (6 bases). The CDR3 spans 15 residues. Germline V gene sequence: CDR1 SGHRS, CDR2 YFSETQ. V was cut by 0 bases and J by 8 bases, with 15 bases left in between. The chain's CDR3 is CASSLVLQGVDEQFF. In DNA form, the CDR3 reads TGCGCCAGCAGCTTGGTCCTACAGGGAGTGGATGAGCAGTTCTTC.

This sequence joins TRBV7-2 and TRBJ1-2, with 8 bases that match TRBD1. V lost 5 bases and J lost 10; bases outside the gene matches: 12. CDR3 length: 14 residues. CDR1 is SGHTA, CDR2 FQGNSA, per germline. The CDR3 loop reads CASSPRTGPYIYTF. For the CDR3, the DNA is TGTGCCAGCAGCCCCAGGACAGGGCCATACATCTACACCTTC.

The genes are TRBV12-3 or TRBV12-4 and TRBJ2-1, with 7 bases aligning to TRBD1. V was clipped by 2 bases and J by 6 bases; unmatched bases: 4. The CDR3 contains 14 residues. The CDR3 protein is CASSLNDRVNEQFF. For the CDR3, the DNA is TGTGCCAGCAGTTTAAACGACAGGGTCAATGAGCAGTTCTTC.

The rearrangement uses TRBV4-2 and TRBJ2-1, with 12 positions matching TRBD2. Germline V gene data show CDR1 as LGHNA and CDR2 as YNFKEQ. Unmatched junction bases numbered 1, after V lost 0 bases and J lost 1 base. The CDR3 contains 17 residues. In DNA, the CDR3 is TGTGCCAGCAGCCAAGAAGGACTAGCGGGGTCCTACAATGAGCAGTTCTTC. Translation gives CASSQEGLAGSYNEQFF.

This clonotype was seen more than once but under ten times. J is TRBJ2-1 and V is TRBV6-5; maybe TRBD2 (7 bases). Trimming took off 0 bases at V and 3 bases at J, with 9 bases between the two ends. Germline V gene data show CDR1 as MNHEY and CDR2 as SVGAGI. The CDR3 loop spans 15 amino acids. CDR3 sequence (DNA): TGTGCCAGCAGTTACTCAGGGGGGGGCTACAATGAGCAGTTCTTC. Protein product: CASSYSGGGYNEQFF.

In this sample, this clonotype turned up many times. The chain joins TRBV20-1 to TRBJ2-1; D uncertain. There are 16 residues in the CDR3. Per the germline V gene, CDR1 is DFQATT and CDR2 is SNEGSKA (reference sequence). V gave up 0 bases and J gave up 1 base, with 13 bases separating them. CDR3: CSARDSVASSYNEQFF. The CDR3 nucleotides read TGCAGTGCTAGAGATAGTGTGGCCTCTTCCTACAATGAGCAGTTCTTC.

This sequence joins TRBV25-1 and TRBJ2-1; D possibly corresponds to TRBD2 (6 bases). The CDR3 sequence is 16 residues long. The V gene lost 3 bases and the J gene lost 8 bases, with 20 bases spanning the gap. The germline V gene has CDR1 MGHDK and CDR2 SYGVNS. The CDR3 nucleotides read TGTGCCAGCAGTGACCCGACCCGGGGAGGCAAGGATGAGCAGTTCTTC. As protein: CASSDPTRGGKDEQFF.

This rearrangement joins TRBV12-3 or TRBV12-4 to TRBJ2-1; D gene uncertain. This CDR3 has 14 residues. Trimming shortened V by 2 bases and J by 8 bases, and 13 bases separated the two germline ends. In DNA form, the CDR3 reads TGTGCCAGCAGTTTACTGCGGTTGGTGGATGAGCAGTTCTTC. This translates into CASSLLRLVDEQFF.

This clonotype was seen more than once but under ten times. The chain joins TRBV10-3 to TRBJ2-5; possible D gene TRBD2, 5 bases. The end of the DNA is better explained by TRBJ2-7, so the J call may be wrong. This CDR3 contains 13 residues. Germline loops: CDR1 ENHRY, CDR2 SYGVKD. Here the CDR3 DNA reads TGTGCCATCAGTGAGGGACTTTACTACGAGCAGTACTTC. This translates into CAISEGLYYEQYF.